Listed here is a single T cell receptor beta chain. Its target antigen remains unknown. The input lacks base qualities; no much larger clone sits a single base away. This entry comes from a study of control samples from healthy donors and cancer patients (dated by TCRdb to between 2020 and 2021). The method was the immunoSEQ multiplex PCR assay. TCRdb's version of the immuneACCESS table is confined to in-frame rearrangements and falls short of the full clone set. An unresolved V gene accounts for under half of the shortfall where checked; the remainder is of unknown origin. This sample holds about 130,000 clones; roughly 90% were observed only once. About 2.2% of the sample comes from the top ten. CDR1 is given as WNHNN and CDR2 as SYGVQD, both from the germline V gene (reference sequence). V and J are truncated by 1 base and 5 bases respectively, leaving an intervening sequence of 9 bases. Reading from cysteine to phenylalanine, the CDR3 counts 14 amino acids. The sequence is cut down to CDR3 DNA, 42 bases in frame from base 1.

The origin of this receptor is a woman between 45 and 60 years old in good health. The chain is assembled from TRBV10-1 and TRBJ1-5, with no confidently assigned D gene. The sample comprised blood. The CDR3 region has the sequence CASSEFGVDQPQHF. At the DNA level, the sequence is TGCGCCAGCAGTGAGTTCGGGGTAGATCAGCCCCAGCATTTT.